One sample yielded the 21 T cell receptor beta chains listed below, sequenced in a study of brain T cells in children with intractable seizures. TCRdb keeps only in-frame clones here, not all; method: immunoSEQ multiplex PCR. Of over 95,000 clones listed, approximately 94% are singletons. Sequenced material: peripheral blood, taken at surgery. These receptors came from a boy in the first two years of life with hemimegalencephaly and intractable seizures.

The chain joins TRBV5-1 to TRBJ2-3, with 8 bases aligning to TRBD2. Germline trimming cut 6 bases from V and 4 bases from J; bases unmatched to any gene: 13. This CDR3 comprises 16 residues. From germline, CDR1 is SGHRS and CDR2 YFSETQ. CDR3 coding DNA: TGCGCCAGCACCTCACCACCTAGCGGGTCGGCAGATACGCAGTATTTT. Encoded protein: CASTSPPSGSADTQYF. The full variable domain, with the rest looked up from reference TRBV5-1 and TRBJ2-3, is KAGVTQTPRYLIKTRGQQVTLSCSPISGHRSVSWYQQTPGQGLQFLFEYFSETQRNKGNFPGRFSGRQFSNSRSEMNVSTLELGDSALYLCASTSPPSGSADTQYFGPGTRLTVL.

The chain employs TRBV7-9 and TRBJ2-3; D is unclear. The CDR3 runs 15 residues. The germline CDR1 and CDR2 sequences are SEHNR and FQNEAQ (reference sequence). Between the trimmed V and J ends, which lost 5 bases and 2 bases, there was a span of 14 bases. This CDR3 reads CASSQYTLFTDTQYF. CDR3 DNA: TGTGCCAGCAGCCAATACACCCTGTTCACAGATACGCAGTATTTT.

The J gene is TRBJ1-5, the V gene TRBV2; possible D gene TRBD1, 5 bases. Germline V gene sequence: CDR1 SNHLY, CDR2 FYNNEI. This CDR3 contains 15 residues. The V end was cut by 6 bases, the J end by 2 bases, with 14 bases between. The CDR3 region is CASSGTPRGNQPQHF. CDR3 nucleotide sequence: TGTGCCAGCAGCGGGACTCCCCGGGGCAATCAGCCCCAGCATTTT.

CDR3 in amino acids: CASRVDSVFPLHF. For the CDR3, the DNA is TGTGCCAGCAGGGTGGACAGTGTTTTCCCCCTCCACTTT. The chain employs TRBV12-3 or TRBV12-4 and TRBJ1-6; D may be TRBD1 (6 bases). There are 13 residues in the CDR3. V lost 6 bases and J lost 13, with 16 bases in between.

The chain employs TRBV11-2 and TRBJ2-1; 8 bases align to TRBD2. V gave up 0 bases and J gave up 6 bases; unmatched junction bases: 4. The CDR3 extends over 15 amino acids. Germline V gene lookup returns CDR1 SGHAT and CDR2 FQNNGV. For the CDR3, the DNA is TGTGCCAGCAGCTTAGAAGGGACTAGTTTCAATGAGCAGTTCTTC. It is translated as CASSLEGTSFNEQFF.

The rearrangement links TRBV20-1 to TRBJ2-1, with 7 positions matching TRBD2. Per germline, CDR1 DFQATT and CDR2 SNEGSKA (reference sequence). With V trimmed by 6 bases and J by 7 bases, 3 bases remained unmatched. CDR3 length: 11 residues. The CDR3 is CSAARGNEQFF. The CDR3 region has the DNA TGCAGTGCAGCGCGGGGGAATGAGCAGTTCTTC.

V is TRBV3-1 (or the pseudogene TRBV3-2) and J is TRBJ2-5, with D possibly being TRBD1 or TRBD2 (5 bases each). V dropped 1 base and J dropped 5 bases, with 8 bases sitting between them. Germline CDR1 and CDR2: LGHDT and YNNKEL (reference sequence). CDR3 length: 13 residues. CDR3 sequence reads: CASSQGGWETQYF. CDR3 DNA sequence: TGTGCCAGCAGCCAAGGGGGGTGGGAGACCCAGTACTTC.

V gene TRBV11-2 combines with J gene TRBJ2-1; 10 nucleotides agree with TRBD2. The CDR3 has 18 amino acids. V lost 2 bases, J lost 8 bases, and 15 bases stayed unmatched. Germline lookup yields CDR1 SGHAT and CDR2 FQNNGV. CDR3 protein: CASSLRPPSGRAIHEQFF. In DNA, the CDR3 is TGTGCCAGCAGCTTACGACCACCAAGCGGGAGGGCGATCCATGAGCAGTTCTTC.

This chain joins TRBV6-5 and TRBJ1-2, with unresolved D. Trimming took off 4 bases at V and 2 bases at J, with 5 bases between the two ends. The CDR3 covers 12 residues. The germline CDR1 and CDR2 sequences are MNHEY and SVGAGI. The CDR3 DNA reads TGTGCCAGCAGTTCTAGGAACTATGGCTACACCTTC. It specifies CASSSRNYGYTF.

The V and J genes are TRBV11-2 and TRBJ2-3, with D possibly matching TRBD2 (6 bases). The CDR3 extends over 15 amino acids. From germline, CDR1 is SGHAT and CDR2 FQNNGV. The V end was cut by 7 bases, the J end by 0 bases, with 14 bases between. The CDR3 reads CASNPHRGSTDTQYF. The CDR3 DNA sequence: TGTGCCAGCAACCCGCATCGGGGGAGCACAGATACGCAGTATTTT.

The chain is built from TRBV18 and TRBJ1-4; D perhaps matches TRBD1 (5 bases). V shed 5 bases and J shed 8 bases, with 15 bases lying between them. The CDR3 length is 14 residues. Looked up from germline, CDR1 is KGHSH and CDR2 is LQKENI. The CDR3 bases are TGTGCCAGCTCATTCCAGGGCCGGGCCGAAAAACTGTTTTTT. Amino acids: CASSFQGRAEKLFF.

DNA for the CDR3: TGCAGTGCTAGTTCAGGGGGCGGGGACGAGCAGTACTTC. This codes for CSASSGGGDEQYF. This chain links TRBV20-1 with TRBJ2-7, with TRBD1 identical over 8 bases. V gave up 3 bases and J gave up 5 bases; unmatched junction bases: 6. CDR3 length: 13 amino acids. The germline V gene has CDR1 DFQATT and CDR2 SNEGSKA (reference sequence).

The chain is built from TRBV19 and TRBJ2-2, with D uncertain. The length of the CDR3 is 18 residues. Germline loops: CDR1 LNHDA, CDR2 SQIVND (reference sequence). The ends were cut back, 3 bases at V and 4 bases at J, with 21 bases in the middle. The chain's CDR3 is CASSIGISWRRSTGELFF. As DNA, the CDR3 is TGTGCCAGTAGTATTGGGATTAGCTGGCGGAGATCCACCGGGGAGCTGTTTTTT.

The chain recombines TRBV6-5 with TRBJ1-2; tentative D call: TRBD1 (5 bases). The V gene's germline CDR1 is MNHEY and CDR2 SVGAGI. V was shortened by 5 bases and J by 4 bases, with 17 bases between the two germline ends. The CDR3 totals 15 residues. The CDR3 nucleotides are TGTGCCAGCAGTCTCGACTCCGGGGGTAGCTATGGCTACACCTTC. As protein: CASSLDSGGSYGYTF.

The rearrangement links TRBV6-5 to TRBJ1-2; 8 positions agree with TRBD1. V trimming: 11 bases; J trimming: 8 bases; junction bases outside the gene matches: 7. This CDR3 is built from 11 residues. Germline V gives CDR1 MNHEY, CDR2 SVGAGI. The CDR3 spells CAGDRGGGYTF. The CDR3 coding sequence is TGTGCCGGCGACAGGGGAGGGGGCTACACCTTC.

The J gene is TRBJ2-3, the V gene TRBV19; D remains ambiguous. The CDR3 spans 14 residues. In germline, CDR1 is LNHDA, CDR2 SQIVND (reference sequence). V gave up 5 bases and J gave up 6 bases, with 15 bases separating them. CDR3 amino acids: CASSVVVGMDTQYF. The CDR3 nucleotides read TGTGCCAGTAGTGTCGTGGTGGGGATGGATACGCAGTATTTT. The whole variable domain, remainder taken from reference TRBV19 and TRBJ2-3, is DGGITQSPKYLFRKEGQNVTLSCEQNLNHDAMYWYRQDPGQGLRLIYYSQIVNDFQKGDIAEGYSVSREKKESFPLTVTSAQKNPTAFYLCASSVVVGMDTQYFGPGTRLTVL.

With regard to this clone: Different DNA sequences within this sample yield the same CDR3. CDR3 sequence (DNA): TGTGCCAGCAGCCAAGGACTAGCGGGAGCCTACGAGCAGTACTTC. Translated, it gives CASSQGLAGAYEQYF. This chain joins TRBV4-2 and TRBJ2-7, with 12 nucleotides matching TRBD2. Germline V gives CDR1 LGHNA, CDR2 YNFKEQ. The CDR3 totals 15 residues. Unmatched junction bases numbered 0, after V lost 1 base and J lost 2 bases.

DNA for the CDR3: TGCGCCAGCAGCTTGGGACTCCTAGATCGCTACGAGCAGTACTTC. Amino acids: CASSLGLLDRYEQYF. The J gene is TRBJ2-7, the V gene TRBV5-1, with no clear D. V shed 0 bases and J shed 3 bases, with 13 bases lying between them. Germline V gene lookup returns CDR1 SGHRS and CDR2 YFSETQ. This CDR3 spans 15 amino acids.

This chain uses TRBV5-1 with TRBJ2-7; the D gene could be TRBD1 or TRBD2 (7 bases each). Trimming took off 0 bases at V and 12 bases at J, with 19 bases between the two ends. The CDR3 extends over 14 amino acids. CDR1 is SGHRS, CDR2 YFSETQ, per germline. CDR3 coding DNA: TGCGCCAGCAGCTTGGGAGGGAGGGTCGACAGGGCGTACTTC. It yields the protein CASSLGGRVDRAYF.

The genes are TRBV11-2 and TRBJ2-3; D is undetermined. Trimming shortened V by 4 bases and J by 4 bases, and 12 bases separated the two germline ends. Looked up from germline, CDR1 is SGHAT and CDR2 is FQNNGV. CDR3 length: 14 residues. The CDR3 DNA reads TGTGCCAGCAGCTCGAAGCACGTTGCAGATACGCAGTATTTT. Protein sequence: CASSSKHVADTQYF.

The rearrangement joins TRBV11-2 to TRBJ2-7, with D perhaps TRBD2 (5 bases). This CDR3 is 15 amino acids long. The V end lost 5 bases, the J end lost 7 bases, and 21 bases lay between the germline ends. Germline loops: CDR1 SGHAT, CDR2 FQNNGV. Here the CDR3 DNA reads TGTGCCAGCAGCCCCGGTCTGCGGGCCCCCGGGGAGCAGTACTTC. It translates to CASSPGLRAPGEQYF.